These 14 T cell receptor beta chains were sequenced from one sample in a study of blood T cells in healthy people across ages. For the second PCR, which ran for about 6 to 12 cycles, a sample-barcoded 5' primer and a J-beta primer mix were used. From the 5' RACE reads, TCRdb called clonotypes with MiXCR, one entry per CDR3 protein. Here the sample spans over a million distinct CDR3 sequences, around 42% being singletons. Sequenced input: blood. Receptor source: a young woman in good health.

This clonotype was seen only a few times. The J gene is TRBJ2-1, the V gene TRBV9; D is uncertain. Germline CDR1 reads SGDLS; CDR2 reads YYNGEE. Between the trimmed V and J ends, which lost 2 bases and 6 bases, there was a span of 15 bases. The CDR3 is made up of 15 amino acids. The CDR3 protein is CASSVASSTRNEQFF. The CDR3, as DNA: TGTGCCAGCAGCGTGGCCTCCTCAACACGCAATGAGCAGTTCTTC.

The chain employs TRBV6-1 and TRBJ1-1; 9 bases agree with TRBD1. The J segment lost 4 bases and the V segment lost 5 bases, leaving 8 bases of the junction unmatched. The CDR3 is 15 residues long. The V gene's germline CDR1 is MNHNS and CDR2 SASEGT. CDR3 bases: TGTGCCAGCAGTACTGCGACAGGGGGGGGCACTGAAGCTTTCTTT. This codes for CASSTATGGGTEAFF.

The chain recombines TRBV12-3 or TRBV12-4 with TRBJ1-3; 8 bases fit TRBD1. Unmatched junction bases numbered 4, after V lost 5 bases and J lost 4 bases. This CDR3 is built from 14 residues. CDR3 residues: CASSRRDRGNTIYF. The CDR3 DNA follows: TGTGCCAGCAGTCGCCGGGACAGGGGAAACACCATATATTTT.

This chain joins TRBV5-6 and TRBJ1-5; unclear D gene. CDR3 length: 15 residues. Trimming cost V 0 bases and J 0 bases, with 7 bases left between them. Germline CDR1 reads SGHDT; CDR2 reads YYEEEE. CDR3 sequence reads: CASSLGGNSNQPQHF. The CDR3 bases are TGTGCCAGCAGCTTGGGAGGGAATAGCAATCAGCCCCAGCATTTT.

The chain employs TRBV12-3 or TRBV12-4 and TRBJ2-5; TRBD2 matches 7 bases. This CDR3 is built from 14 residues. V lost 2 bases, J lost 7 bases, and 7 bases stayed unmatched. The CDR3: CASSLSAGDGTQYF. In DNA, the CDR3 is TGTGCCAGCAGTTTATCTGCGGGGGACGGGACCCAGTACTTC.

This clonotype was seen a few times. The CDR3 bases are TGCGCCAGCAGCCTGAACGGTGACCAGCCCCAGCATTTT. It is translated as CASSLNGDQPQHF. The chain is built from TRBV5-1 and TRBJ1-5; D is unclear. Germline values: CDR1 SGHRS, CDR2 YFSETQ. The CDR3 is 13 residues long. V lost 4 bases to trimming and J lost 7 bases, with 12 bases between them.

CDR3 nucleotides: TGTGCCAGCAGTGAAGCGGGAGTGGGGAGAGAGACCCAGTACTTC. This gives the protein CASSEAGVGRETQYF. This chain links TRBV25-1 with TRBJ2-4; 7 bases fit TRBD2. The better agreement between TRBJ2-5 and the DNA end casts doubt on the J call. CDR1 and CDR2 (germline): MGHDK, SYGVNS. The CDR3 is made up of 15 amino acids.

This chain links TRBV7-9 with TRBJ1-1; 8 bases are shared with TRBD1. This CDR3 comprises 17 residues. J lost 1 base, V lost 0 bases, and 7 bases had no gene match. The V gene's germline CDR1 is SEHNR and CDR2 FQNEAQ (reference sequence). CDR3 protein: CASSLARLDRENTEAFF. CDR3 nucleotides: TGTGCCAGCAGCTTAGCTCGCTTGGACAGGGAGAACACTGAAGCTTTCTTT.

This clonotype appeared many times. The chain links TRBV4-1 to TRBJ2-3, with D possibly TRBD1 on 5 matching bases. The CDR3 sequence is 15 residues long. Trimming removed 0 bases at V and 5 bases at J, with 12 bases between. Germline V gene lookup returns CDR1 MGHRA and CDR2 YSYEKL. CDR3 loop: CASSQERITGDTQYF. The CDR3 nucleotides are TGCGCCAGCAGCCAAGAAAGGATCACAGGAGATACGCAGTATTTT.

This clonotype was counted only a few times. J is TRBJ2-1 and V is TRBV9; weak D call: TRBD1 (6 bases). The CDR3 consists of 13 residues. V was pared by 3 bases and J by 6 bases, with 10 bases between. Germline CDR1 is SGDLS and CDR2 is YYNGEE. Here the CDR3 reads CASSAQGINEQFF. CDR3 in DNA: TGTGCCAGCAGCGCCCAGGGGATCAATGAGCAGTTCTTC.

The CDR3 DNA reads TGTGCCAGCTCACCACTAGGTCTTGGGGGGAACTCCTACGAGCAGTACTTC. Its translation is CASSPLGLGGNSYEQYF. The rearrangement links TRBV18 to TRBJ2-7; weak D call: TRBD2 (6 bases). V was pared by 1 base and J by 0 bases, with 16 bases between. The CDR3 loop spans 17 amino acids. The germline CDR1 and CDR2 sequences are KGHSH and LQKENI.

The chain uses TRBV3-1 and TRBJ1-2; tentatively, D is TRBD1 (6 bases). The V and J ends lost 0 bases and 3 bases respectively, with 29 bases between them. This CDR3 is built from 21 residues. Germline values: CDR1 LGHDT, CDR2 YNNKEL (reference sequence). The CDR3 spells CASSQETERLGTFSSDYGYTF. The CDR3 bases are TGTGCCAGCAGCCAAGAAACAGAGAGATTGGGGACATTTTCTTCCGACTATGGCTACACCTTC.

As for this clonotype: A much larger clone lies one base from this, so it may be a read error. In DNA form, the CDR3 reads TGTGCCGGCAGTTCCCCCGAGACCTGGGCCTACGAGCAGTACTTC. Its protein is CAGSSPETWAYEQYF. The V call is TRBV27, the J call TRBJ2-7; D gene uncertain. Germline CDR1 MNHEY, CDR2 SMNVEV (reference sequence). This CDR3 has 15 amino acids.

This clonotype has a handful of counts. The chain has TRBV5-1 and TRBJ2-2; 10 bases map to TRBD2. Germline V gene sequence: CDR1 SGHRS, CDR2 YFSETQ. V was clipped by 1 base and J by 4 bases; unmatched bases: 10. The CDR3 sequence is 18 residues long. Here the CDR3 DNA reads TGCGCCAGCAGCTTGCTCTCTCTAGCGGGGGACCCCACCGGGGAGCTGTTTTTT. This translates into CASSLLSLAGDPTGELFF.